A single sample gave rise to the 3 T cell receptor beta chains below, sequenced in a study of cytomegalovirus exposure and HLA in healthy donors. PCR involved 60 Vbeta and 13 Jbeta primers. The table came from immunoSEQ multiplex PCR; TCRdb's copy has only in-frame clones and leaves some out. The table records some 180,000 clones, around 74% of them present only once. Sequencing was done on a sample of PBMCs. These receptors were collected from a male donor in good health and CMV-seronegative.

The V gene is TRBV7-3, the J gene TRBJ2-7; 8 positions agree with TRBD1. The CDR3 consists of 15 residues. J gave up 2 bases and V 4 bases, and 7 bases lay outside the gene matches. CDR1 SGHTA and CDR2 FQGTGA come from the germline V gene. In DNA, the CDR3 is TGTGCCAGCAGCTCATCTACAGGGGGGCCCTACGAGCAGTACTTC. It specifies CASSSSTGGPYEQYF. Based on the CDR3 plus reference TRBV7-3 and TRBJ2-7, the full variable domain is GAGVSQTPSNKVTEKGKYVELRCDPISGHTALYWYRQSLGQGPEFLIYFQGTGAADDSGLPNDRFFAVRPEGSVSTLKIQRTERGDSAVYLCASSSSTGGPYEQYFGPGTRLTVT.

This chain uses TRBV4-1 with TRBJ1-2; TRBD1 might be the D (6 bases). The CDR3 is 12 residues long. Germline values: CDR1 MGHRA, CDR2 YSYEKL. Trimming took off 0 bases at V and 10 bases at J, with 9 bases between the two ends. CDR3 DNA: TGCGCCAGCAGCCAAGATTGGGGACACTACACCTTC. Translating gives CASSQDWGHYTF.

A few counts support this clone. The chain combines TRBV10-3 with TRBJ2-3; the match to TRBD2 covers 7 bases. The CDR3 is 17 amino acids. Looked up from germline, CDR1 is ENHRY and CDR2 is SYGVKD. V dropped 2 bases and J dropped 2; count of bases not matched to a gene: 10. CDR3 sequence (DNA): TGTGCCATCAGTGAGGTGTTAGCGGGTTCCTCCACAGATACGCAGTATTTT. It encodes CAISEVLAGSSTDTQYF.